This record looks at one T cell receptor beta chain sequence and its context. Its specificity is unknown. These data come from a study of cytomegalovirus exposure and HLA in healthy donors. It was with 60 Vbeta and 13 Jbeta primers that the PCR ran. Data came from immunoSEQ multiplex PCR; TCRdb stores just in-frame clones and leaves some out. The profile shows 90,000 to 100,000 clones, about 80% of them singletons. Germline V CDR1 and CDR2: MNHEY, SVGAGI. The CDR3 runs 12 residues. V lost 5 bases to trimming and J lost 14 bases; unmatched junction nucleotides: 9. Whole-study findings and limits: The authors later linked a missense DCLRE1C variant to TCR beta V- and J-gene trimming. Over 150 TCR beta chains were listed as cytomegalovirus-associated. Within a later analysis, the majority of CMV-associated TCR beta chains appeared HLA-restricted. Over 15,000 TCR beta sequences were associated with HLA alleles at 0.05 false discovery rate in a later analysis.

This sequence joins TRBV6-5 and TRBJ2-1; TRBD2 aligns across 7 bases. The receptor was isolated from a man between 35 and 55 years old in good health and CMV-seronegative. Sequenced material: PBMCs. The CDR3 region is CASSTSGGRKFF. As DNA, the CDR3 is TGTGCCAGCAGTACCTCGGGGGGTCGAAAGTTCTTC.